A selection of T cell receptor beta chains follows, all from one sample in a study of cytomegalovirus exposure and HLA in healthy donors. Method: immunoSEQ multiplex PCR; TCRdb's copy keeps in-frame clones and lacks some. The sample holds some 45,000 clones, around 94% seen once. The material sequenced was PBMCs. Source of these receptors: a young woman in good health and CMV-seropositive. The CDR3 runs from the conserved cysteine through the conserved F or W. A D gene is named only where the DNA matches it firmly. Part of the rows lack a size; the others show once, few, many or a class for expanded clones.

-,TRBV10-2,TRBD1,TRBJ1-6,TGCGCCAGCAGTGTGGACAGGGCCAATTCACCCCTCCACTTT,CASSVDRANSPLHF
-,TRBV10-3,-,TRBJ1-5,TGTGCCATCAGTGAGTCGAACGGTCAGCCCCAGCATTTT,CAISESNGQPQHF
-,TRBV5-1,TRBD1,TRBJ1-5,TGCGCCAGCAGCTTGGGGGACAGCACTAATCAGCCCCAGCATTTT,CASSLGDSTNQPQHF
-,TRBV28,TRBD1,TRBJ2-2,TGTGCCAGCAGTAGGGGGACAGGGCCCGCCGGGGAGCTGTTTTTT,CASSRGTGPAGELFF
-,TRBV6-4,-,TRBJ1-5,TGTGCCAGCAGCGCCACCAGGGGACAGCCCCAGCATTTT,CASSATRGQPQHF
-,TRBV30,TRBD1,TRBJ1-5,TGTGCCTGGAGCTCGGGGGACAGGGGAGACCAGCCCCAGCATTTT,CAWSSGDRGDQPQHF
-,TRBV6-1,-,TRBJ1-1,TGTGCCAGCAGTGAAGCGGGGGAAACTAACAGGGTTCGGAGAATGAACACTGAAGCTTTCTTT,CASSEAGETNRVRRMNTEAFF
-,TRBV15,-,TRBJ1-1,TGTGCCACTAGGTGGGCCCTGAACACTGAAGCTTTCTTT,CATRWALNTEAFF
-,TRBV6-5,TRBD2,TRBJ2-7,TGTGCCAGCATCCAGTCCCCCCAGGGAGGGCACGAGCAGTACTTC,CASIQSPQGGHEQYF
once,TRBV25-1,-,TRBJ2-1,TGTGCCAGCAGTGAATACGTCAATGAGCAGTTCTTC,CASSEYVNEQFF
once,TRBV5-1,TRBD2,TRBJ2-1,TGCGCCAGCAGTCTAGCGGGGCCAAGCTCCTACAATGAGCAGTTCTTC,CASSLAGPSSYNEQFF
-,TRBV18,TRBD2,TRBJ2-7,TGTGCCAGCTCACCCAGCGGGAGCTCCTACGAGCAGTACTTC,CASSPSGSSYEQYF
-,TRBV9,TRBD1,TRBJ2-1,TGTGCCAGCACCAGGGGGCCTCGTAACTACGATGAGCAGTTCTTC,CASTRGPRNYDEQFF
-,TRBV18,TRBD1,TRBJ1-1,TGTGCCAGCTCACCAACGGGGACAGGGATGAACACTGAAGCTTTCTTT,CASSPTGTGMNTEAFF
-,TRBV4-1,TRBD2,TRBJ2-1,TGCGCCAGCAGCCAAGATCGGTCGAGGACTAGCATCAATGAGCAGTTCTTC,CASSQDRSRTSINEQFF
-,TRBV5-1,-,TRBJ2-7,TGCGCCAGCAGCTGGACAGCCGACGAATACTACGAGCAGTACTTC,CASSWTADEYYEQYF
-,TRBV10-3,TRBD1,TRBJ2-1,TGTGCCATCAGGGGGACAGGGGTGTGGAATGAGCAGTTCTTC,CAIRGTGVWNEQFF
-,TRBV7-9,TRBD1,TRBJ2-5,TGTGCCAGCAGCTTAGGACTTAGGGACAGCGAAAAGACCCAGTACTTC,CASSLGLRDSEKTQYF
-,TRBV18,-,TRBJ2-2,TGTGCCAGCTCGGAACGGAAAGACAGGCCGAACACCGGGGAGCTGTTTTTT,CASSERKDRPNTGELFF
-,TRBV10-2,-,TRBJ1-5,TGCGCCAGCAGTGTGGGGGGGGGTCAGCCCCAGCATTTT,CASSVGGGQPQHF
-,TRBV27,TRBD2,TRBJ2-1,TGTGCCAGCAGTCCCTCCAGGACTAGCGGGTCCAATGAGCAGTTCTTC,CASSPSRTSGSNEQFF
-,TRBV6-4,-,TRBJ2-6,TGTGCCAGCAGTGAAACAGGGGGAGGGGTCAACGTCCTGACTTTC,CASSETGGGVNVLTF
-,TRBV6-6,TRBD2,TRBJ2-1,TGTGCCAGCACTCAAAGTCCGGGACTACGGCAGTTCTTC,CASTQSPGLRQFF
-,TRBV19,-,TRBJ2-7,TGTGCCAGTAGGGGTGCCGGGGCCTACGAGCAGTACTTC,CASRGAGAYEQYF
-,TRBV7-9,TRBD2,TRBJ2-4,TGTGCCAGCAGCTTGGGACTAGCGAGAGACATTCAGTACTTC,CASSLGLARDIQYF
-,TRBV19,-,TRBJ2-7,TGTGCCAGTAGTATAGGAGTGTCTGAGCAGTACTTC,CASSIGVSEQYF
once,TRBV2,TRBD2,TRBJ2-3,TGTGCCAGCGAGGGACTAGCGGGACGATCTCAGTATTTT,CASEGLAGRSQYF
-,TRBV5-6,-,TRBJ1-2,TGTGCCAGCAGCTTGGGCACAATTGGCTACACCTTC,CASSLGTIGYTF
-,TRBV11-1,-,TRBJ2-7,TGTGCCAGCAGCTTAGAGGCTAGCTCCTACGAGCAGTACTTC,CASSLEASSYEQYF
-,TRBV6-4,-,TRBJ2-3,TGTGCCAGCAGTGCGGGAGAGCACACAGATACGCAGTATTTT,CASSAGEHTDTQYF
-,TRBV7-7,-,TRBJ2-3,TGTGCTAGCAGCTTAGGGGGAGCGTCAGATACGCAGTATTTT,CASSLGGASDTQYF
-,TRBV5-5,-,TRBJ2-7,TGTGCCAGCAGTCGGCTGGCGGGCAGCTCCTACGAGCAGTACTTC,CASSRLAGSSYEQYF
-,TRBV28,TRBD1,TRBJ2-3,TGTGCCAGCAGGACAGGGGACAATACGCAGTATTTT,CASRTGDNTQYF
-,TRBV28,TRBD1,TRBJ1-2,TGTGCCAGCAGACGCAGGGGGCTGCGCTATGGCTACACCTTC,CASRRRGLRYGYTF
once,TRBV7-8,TRBD2,TRBJ2-2,TGTGCCACCCGAACACTAGCGGGAGAGATGGCCGGGGAGCTGTTTTTT,CATRTLAGEMAGELFF
-,TRBV5-1,TRBD2,TRBJ2-7,TGCGCCAGCAGCCCAATACGTAGCGGGAGCTCCTACGAGCAGTACTTC,CASSPIRSGSSYEQYF
few,TRBV28,-,TRBJ2-3,TGTGCCAGCAGTTTGGGCTTGAAGCCTAGCACAGATACGCAGTATTTT,CASSLGLKPSTDTQYF
-,TRBV30,TRBD1,TRBJ2-5,TGTGCCTGGAGTGTAGGACAGGGAGAGACCCAGTACTTC,CAWSVGQGETQYF
-,TRBV15,-,TRBJ2-1,TGTGCCACCAGCAGCCTGTTGACGGCGGGGGAGCAGTTCTTC,CATSSLLTAGEQFF